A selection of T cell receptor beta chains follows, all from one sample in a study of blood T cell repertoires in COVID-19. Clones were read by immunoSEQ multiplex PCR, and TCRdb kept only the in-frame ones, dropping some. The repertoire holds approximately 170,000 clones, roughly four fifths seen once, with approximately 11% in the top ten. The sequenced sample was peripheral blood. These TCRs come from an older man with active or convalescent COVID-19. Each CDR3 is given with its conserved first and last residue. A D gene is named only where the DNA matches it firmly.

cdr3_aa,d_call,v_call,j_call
CASSRTESSYNEQFF,.,TRBV10-1,TRBJ2-1
CASSSAARHQPQHF,.,TRBV5-6,TRBJ1-5
CATSRVSGGRNEQFF,TRBD2,TRBV15,TRBJ2-1
CASSLETGPSYGYTF,.,TRBV5-1,TRBJ1-2
CASSPTSGTRDTQYF,TRBD2,TRBV7-7,TRBJ2-3
CASTQTSGGYNEQFF,TRBD2,TRBV14,TRBJ2-1
CASSTTSGEDTQYF,TRBD2,TRBV7-3,TRBJ2-3
CASTAGGRGSSYNEQFF,TRBD2,TRBV5-1,TRBJ2-1
CASSRSWAHGGELFF,.,TRBV28,TRBJ2-2
CASSTGTGGTDTQYF,TRBD1,TRBV19,TRBJ2-3
CASSPLTSGRETQYF,TRBD2,TRBV5-1,TRBJ2-5
CASRGGPQGTEAFF,.,TRBV2,TRBJ1-1
CASRYERATEAFF,.,TRBV5-1,TRBJ1-1
CASSLGQGDRPQHF,.,TRBV7-2,TRBJ1-5